This entry concerns a single T cell receptor beta chain. Its antigen is still unknown. No base quality information exists; no much larger clone differs at one position. This specimen comes from a study of cytotoxic CD8 clonotypes in ibrutinib-treated CLL (TCRdb year 2021). Regarding the study in general: The cohort was composed of about a dozen relapsed/refractory and fewer than 16 treatment-naive patients; IGHV unmutated status was identified in some 17 patients. Responses were partial in around 24 patients and complete in 2; after median approximately 66 months follow-up, some 15 stayed in remission and roughly twelve progressed. Response samples were taken after a median of 12 months on treatment, ranging from 6 to 36 months. An average of around 250,000 productive templates and 94,082 productive rearrangements was obtained per sample. Of the approximately 86 people in the trial, 25 to 30 had longitudinal samples available. Cryopreserved peripheral blood mononuclear cells were collected at three points: before therapy, at response, and at either sustained remission or disease progression. Every sample from remission and from progressive disease was obtained while the patients were still on ibrutinib. General study outcomes and caveats: Sampling times were not matched between patients in sustained remission and patients whose disease was progressing, and lymph node repertoires were not examined. Clonality rose at ibrutinib response, remained stable during sustained remission, and dropped back toward baseline at progression. Public clonotypes were rare and either shrank or stayed stable during treatment, and the rise in clonality at ibrutinib response reflected expansion of private clonotypes. At baseline, clonality was higher than in age-matched healthy donors and showed a strong correlation with circulating CD8+ T-cell counts.

A MiSeq instrument was used for deep resolution sequencing, which targeted depths ranging from 1 in 1 million up to 1 in 200,000 T cells, with coverage averaging 10x for each clonotype. TCR beta libraries were generated with the immunoSEQ hsTCRB Kit. In the original analysis: ImmunoSEQ Data Assistant and ImmunoSEQ Analyzer were used for data analysis, and V, D and J genes were assigned according to IMGT definitions. Clonality, which ranges from 0 to 1, was calculated as one minus the normalized Shannon entropy of productive rearrangement frequencies. Only overrepresented clonotypes making up at least 0.05% of the repertoire of each patient were included in the public clonotype analysis. About twelve repertoires from age-matched healthy donors, obtained from immuneACCESS, served as clonality controls. Drawn from immuneACCESS, this table holds only the in-frame rearrangements with V and J called that TCRdb kept. Clones are partly lost; checked studies trace under half to an unresolved V gene and leave the rest unexplained. V, J and clone size derive from that table, while D and trimming were established from the DNA sequence. For this sample there are about 130,000 clones; approximately 85% appear just once. The ten largest make up over 2% of the sample.

What this sample's time point label stands for: 20 to 25 months on ibrutinib. Around 2 micrograms of genomic DNA were extracted from cryopreserved PBMCs for TCR beta library preparation. Longitudinal blood samples from CLL patients on ibrutinib monotherapy were analyzed using high-throughput TCR beta sequencing. The patients took part in an open-label, single-center phase 2 trial of ibrutinib monotherapy. The CDR3, cysteine through phenylalanine, is 15 amino acids long. CDR3 DNA is the only sequence kept; it has 45 bases, read in frame from the first base. The junction shows trimming of 0 bases on V and 4 bases on J, and the gene matches do not reach 4 bases of it. CDR1 is given as LGHNA and CDR2 as YSLEER, both from the germline V gene.

The V and J genes are TRBV4-3 and TRBJ2-7; 9 bases in the junction line up with TRBD2. Sequencing was performed on PBMCs, taken after 24 months of ibrutinib treatment. This clonotype originated in a human donor with chronic lymphocytic leukemia. CDR3 protein: CASSQDASGMYEQYF. Read as DNA, the sequence is TGCGCCAGCAGCCAAGATGCTAGCGGGATGTACGAGCAGTACTTC.